Shown below are 8 T cell receptor beta chains from a single sample sequenced in a study of blood T cell repertoires in COVID-19. Here immunoSEQ multiplex PCR was the method, and the copy in TCRdb shows in-frame clones only, minus some. The sample holds 25,000 to 35,000 clones; about nine tenths are singletons and the top ten take more than 5%. The sequenced sample consisted of peripheral blood. These receptors all stem from a man in his sixties with active COVID-19.

This clone appeared once. The gene calls are TRBV19 and TRBJ1-2; 7 bases match TRBD1. V shed 5 bases, J shed 7 bases, and the junction held 19 bases outside the gene matches. CDR1 is LNHDA, CDR2 SQIVND, per germline (reference sequence). CDR3 length: 17 residues. The CDR3 nucleotides read TGTGCCAGTAGTGCTTCATACGGACAGGCGTTGCTGGGTGGCTACACCTTC. Its protein is CASSASYGQALLGGYTF.

This chain uses TRBV24-1 with TRBJ2-3; TRBD2 might be the D (5 bases). The CDR3 spans 14 residues. V lost 7 bases to trimming and J lost 4 bases, with 14 bases between them. Germline CDR1 and CDR2: KGHDR and SFDVKD. This chain's CDR3 is CATRPRGSADTQYF. The CDR3 nucleotides read TGTGCCACCAGGCCTCGAGGGAGCGCAGATACGCAGTATTTT.

In DNA, the CDR3 is TGTGCCAGCAGCTCGACTGGCGGGTTTCGCTCTGGGGCCAACGTCCTGACTTTC. The encoded protein is CASSSTGGFRSGANVLTF. The chain combines TRBV7-9 with TRBJ2-6; TRBD2 might be the D (5 bases). CDR1 SEHNR and CDR2 FQNEAQ come from the germline V gene (reference sequence). The CDR3 consists of 18 residues. Deletions cut 4 bases from V and 0 bases from J, with 16 bases between.

The chain has TRBV11-3 and TRBJ1-5; D is ambiguous. Trimming pared 4 bases from V and 9 bases from J, leaving 4 bases between. CDR1 and CDR2 from the germline V gene are SGHNT and YENEEA. The CDR3 totals 10 residues. The CDR3 is CASSSGPQHF. The CDR3 DNA reads TGTGCCAGCAGCTCGGGGCCCCAGCATTTT.

This sequence joins TRBV9 and TRBJ2-1, with 9 bases matching TRBD2. Germline lookup yields CDR1 SGDLS and CDR2 YYNGEE. V was clipped by 0 bases and J by 1 base; unmatched bases: 8. This CDR3 is built from 18 residues. CDR3: CASSVGGDSGGSYNEQFF. CDR3 in DNA: TGTGCCAGCAGCGTAGGTGGAGATAGCGGGGGTTCCTACAATGAGCAGTTCTTC.

The chain uses TRBV18 and TRBJ2-3; TRBD2 matches 14 bases. This CDR3 is 17 amino acids long. Germline V gene sequence: CDR1 KGHSH, CDR2 LQKENI. V shed 2 bases and J 6 bases; nucleotides not matched to a gene: 7. The CDR3 reads CASSPGLAGGMADTQYF. CDR3 nucleotide sequence: TGTGCCAGCTCACCAGGACTAGCGGGGGGAATGGCTGATACGCAGTATTTT.

This clone was found once. The V call is TRBV9, the J call TRBJ1-4; D might be TRBD1 (5 bases). CDR1 is SGDLS and CDR2 is YYNGEE in the germline V gene. The CDR3 length is 16 residues. With 4 bases removed from V and 3 bases from J, the gap between germline ends came to 16 bases. This CDR3 is CASSPGTLGSNEKLFF. In DNA form, the CDR3 reads TGTGCCAGCAGCCCCGGGACTCTGGGGTCTAATGAAAAACTGTTTTTT.

This chain links TRBV5-1 with TRBJ2-5, with D possibly matching TRBD2 (6 bases). Germline values: CDR1 SGHRS, CDR2 YFSETQ. The V end lost 5 bases, the J end lost 1 base, and 12 bases lay between the germline ends. This CDR3 is built from 14 residues. The CDR3 is CASRLDGGQETQYF. The CDR3 DNA is TGCGCCAGCAGACTGGACGGGGGCCAAGAGACCCAGTACTTC. Filled out from reference TRBV5-1 and TRBJ2-5, the complete variable domain reads KAGVTQTPRYLIKTRGQQVTLSCSPISGHRSVSWYQQTPGQGLQFLFEYFSETQRNKGNFPGRFSGRQFSNSRSEMNVSTLELGDSALYLCASRLDGGQETQYFGPGTRLLVL.